This TCR beta chain was identified during a study of shared clonotypes between healthy human individuals. Whole-study findings and limits: Larger estimated richness was generally recorded for naive subsets relative to memory subsets. What rarefaction showed was incomplete sorted-subset sequencing despite large depth. About 5% of naive CD4 clonotypes were shared across a few donors.

Assay used: immunoSEQ multiplex PCR; TCRdb lists only in-frame clones, some missing. This table has millions of clones, 85% to 95% appearing once. The authors divided CD4+ cells into CD45RA+ naive and CD45RA-negative memory subsets. CDR1 is MNHEY, CDR2 SMNVEV, per germline (reference sequence). This CDR3 region has 16 residues. Trimming left V 5 bases short and J 10 bases short, with 24 bases between. As concerns this clone: Its antigen remains unknown.

Specimen: naive CD4+ T cells from PBMCs. Subset here: CD45RA+ positively selected. The clonotype originates from a man younger than 30 in good health. Some clones in this sample may be carry-over from other donors' samples. The V and J genes are TRBV27 and TRBJ2-1; TRBD2 might be the D (5 bases). The CDR3 spells CASSPHGGSALGEQFF. CDR3 nucleotides: TGTGCCAGCAGTCCACACGGAGGCTCGGCTCTTGGGGAGCAGTTCTTC.